This T cell receptor (beta chain) came from a study of tumor-infiltrating lymphocytes in primary liver carcinoma. General observations from the study: Representation across all five tumor regions was limited to only about 7-25% of top clones.

This CDR3 has 14 amino acids. Germline CDR1 SGHNT, CDR2 YENEEA. TCR beta cDNA was prepared out of approximately 470 ng total RNA by means of a constant-region primer. Three nested multiplex PCR rounds of slightly modified ARM-PCR generated TCR beta libraries. In the first two PCR rounds, TRBV1-TRBV30 forward primers were paired with a C-beta reverse primer, and each round lasted roughly 10 cycles. TCRdb reprocessed the multiplex PCR reads with MiXCR, giving one entry per CDR3 protein. Among 45,000 or so distinct CDR3 sequences listed, approximately 70% were seen once. Joint extraction of RNA and DNA used roughly 20-32 mg of bulk tissue that was unsorted. Worth noting for this clonotype: As yet, its antigen is unknown. The junction departs from germline at one end; a sequencing error may be responsible.

Specimen: liver tumor tissue from sampling region 2. Indicated subset: tumor region T2, inferior pole. The sequence derives from a man aged 35-49 years with primary liver carcinoma and hepatitis B virus infection. J is TRBJ2-7 and V is TRBV11-3, with D perhaps TRBD1 (5 bases). The DNA of the CDR3 is TGTGTCAGCAGCCTCGGTGAAGGGGACTACGAGCAGTACTTC. As protein: CVSSLGEGDYEQYF.